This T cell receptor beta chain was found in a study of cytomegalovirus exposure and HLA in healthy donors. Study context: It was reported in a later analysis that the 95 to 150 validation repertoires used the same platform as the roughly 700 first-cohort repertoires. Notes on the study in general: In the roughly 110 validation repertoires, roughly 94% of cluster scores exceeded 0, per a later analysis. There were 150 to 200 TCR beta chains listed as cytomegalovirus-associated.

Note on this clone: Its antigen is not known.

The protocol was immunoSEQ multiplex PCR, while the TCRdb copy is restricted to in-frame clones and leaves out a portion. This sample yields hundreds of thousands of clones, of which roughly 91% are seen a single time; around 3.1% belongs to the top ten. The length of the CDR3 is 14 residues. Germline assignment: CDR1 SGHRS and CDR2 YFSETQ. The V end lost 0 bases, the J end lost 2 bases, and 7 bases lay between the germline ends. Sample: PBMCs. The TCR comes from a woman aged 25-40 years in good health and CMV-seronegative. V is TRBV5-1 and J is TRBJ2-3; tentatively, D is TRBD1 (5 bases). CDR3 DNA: TGCGCCAGCAGCTTGGGACAGACCACAGATACGCAGTATTTT. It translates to CASSLGQTTDTQYF. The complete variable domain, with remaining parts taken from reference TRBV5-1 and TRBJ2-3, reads KAGVTQTPRYLIKTRGQQVTLSCSPISGHRSVSWYQQTPGQGLQFLFEYFSETQRNKGNFPGRFSGRQFSNSRSEMNVSTLELGDSALYLCASSLGQTTDTQYFGPGTRLTVL.